These 21 T cell receptor beta chains came from one sample sequenced in a study of response to subunit inactivated influenza vaccine. Each CDR3 protein gets one entry after TCRdb re-called the RT-PCR reads with MiXCR. The sample includes about 520,000 distinct CDR3 sequences, roughly 23% seen only once; the top ten take around 1.8%. This material consisted of CD4+ T cells sorted from PBMCs, taken 5 days after vaccination. All receptors derive from a middle-aged man who received an inactivated influenza vaccine.

This sequence joins TRBV7-2 and TRBJ1-1, with 7 bases aligning to TRBD1. The CDR3 is 16 amino acids. In germline, CDR1 is SGHTA, CDR2 FQGNSA. The J segment lost 1 base and the V segment lost 0 bases, leaving 5 bases of the junction unmatched. The DNA of the CDR3 is TGTGCCAGCAGCTTAGCATGGGGACAGTCGAACACTGAAGCTTTCTTT. It is translated as CASSLAWGQSNTEAFF.

In its sample, this clonotype was seen a few times. V gene TRBV4-2 combines with J gene TRBJ2-3, with 8 bases matching TRBD2. Germline-derived CDR1 and CDR2 are LGHNA and YNFKEQ. This CDR3 contains 17 residues. Trimming at V came to 2 bases and at J to 3 bases, leaving 10 bases not matched to a gene. For the CDR3, the DNA is TGTGCCAGCAGCCAATTGTCGCCCAGCGGGAGAACAGATACGCAGTATTTT. Translating it yields CASSQLSPSGRTDTQYF.

This clonotype was detected a few times. V gene TRBV5-1 combines with J gene TRBJ2-5; 11 bases align to TRBD1. Germline CDR1 SGHRS, CDR2 YFSETQ. There are 15 residues in the CDR3. V lost 4 bases, J lost 1 base, and 3 bases stayed unmatched. The CDR3 DNA follows: TGCGCCAGCAGCACCGGACAGGGGGCCCAAGAGACCCAGTACTTC. This translates into CASSTGQGAQETQYF.

A few counts support this clonotype. V usage is TRBV6-1 and J usage is TRBJ2-7, with D uncertain. Germline CDR1 reads MNHNS; CDR2 reads SASEGT. Deletions cut 0 bases from V and 2 bases from J, with 14 bases between. The CDR3 length is 16 residues. As DNA, the CDR3 is TGTGCCAGCAGTGAAGCGGCAGGACGGCCGACCTACGAGCAGTACTTC. It is translated as CASSEAAGRPTYEQYF.

The rearrangement uses TRBV5-6 and TRBJ2-5; possible D gene TRBD1, 6 bases. Trimming pared 2 bases from V and 2 bases from J, leaving 10 bases between. The CDR3 has 14 amino acids. CDR1 and CDR2 from the germline V gene are SGHDT and YYEEEE. Written as DNA, the CDR3 is TGTGCCAGCAGCTTTTGGGACAAACAAGAGACCCAGTACTTC. Amino acids: CASSFWDKQETQYF.

This sequence joins TRBV5-1 and TRBJ2-1, with D hard to call. V lost 4 bases and J lost 6, with 17 bases in between. CDR1 is SGHRS and CDR2 is YFSETQ in the germline V gene. The length of the CDR3 is 15 residues. CDR3 nucleotides: TGCGCCAGCAGCCCCAGGCTGACTTTAGGCAATGAGCAGTTCTTC. This translates into CASSPRLTLGNEQFF.

This chain links TRBV4-2 with TRBJ2-7; perhaps D is TRBD1 or TRBD2 (5 bases each). Trimming shortened V by 4 bases and J by 3 bases, and 13 bases separated the two germline ends. The CDR3 has 14 amino acids. Germline V gene data show CDR1 as LGHNA and CDR2 as YNFKEQ. The CDR3 coding sequence is TGTGCCAGCAGCCGGGGGTCTACTGACTACGAGCAGTACTTC. Protein sequence: CASSRGSTDYEQYF.

The rearrangement uses TRBV5-1 and TRBJ2-3; 9 bases line up with TRBD2. Germline trimming cut 3 bases from V and 1 base from J; bases unmatched to any gene: 6. Germline-derived CDR1 and CDR2 are SGHRS and YFSETQ. CDR3 length equals 16 residues. CDR3 loop: CASSSRRGGRTDTQYF. DNA of the CDR3: TGCGCCAGCAGCTCACGGCGGGGGGGCCGCACAGATACGCAGTATTTT.

V gene TRBV4-3 combines with J gene TRBJ1-1; D is perhaps TRBD1 (5 bases). V lost 1 base and J 5 bases, leaving 14 bases between the germline ends. Germline assignment: CDR1 LGHNA and CDR2 YSLEER. CDR3 length: 15 residues. The CDR3 region is CASSQVNQGKTEAFF. DNA for the CDR3: TGCGCCAGCAGCCAAGTCAACCAGGGCAAAACTGAAGCTTTCTTT.

The chain has TRBV6-2 or TRBV6-3 and TRBJ1-5; perhaps TRBD1 as D (5 bases). Trimming pared 4 bases from V and 3 bases from J, leaving 7 bases between. The CDR3 is 13 residues long. Germline V lookup: CDR1 MNHEY, CDR2 SVGEGT. The DNA of the CDR3 is TGTGCCAGCAGTTTGACAGTCAATCAGCCCCAGCATTTT. This translates into CASSLTVNQPQHF.

The chain joins TRBV11-2 to TRBJ2-7, with unresolved D. The CDR3 runs to 12 residues. Germline lookup yields CDR1 SGHAT and CDR2 FQNNGV. V was clipped by 6 bases and J by 5 bases, with 11 bases between them. This chain's CDR3 is CASSPNQNEQYF. CDR3 coding DNA: TGTGCCAGCAGTCCAAACCAAAACGAGCAGTACTTC. Variable domain in full (rest from reference TRBV11-2 and TRBJ2-7): EAGVAQSPRYKIIEKRQSVAFWCNPISGHATLYWYQQILGQGPKLLIQFQNNGVVDDSQLPKDRFSAERLKGVDSTLKIQPAKLEDSAVYLCASSPNQNEQYFGPGTRLTVT.

This clonotype was recorded many times. CDR3 loop: CASSQDVGGRGPWGNQPQHF. As DNA, the CDR3 is TGCGCCAGCAGCCAAGATGTGGGGGGAAGGGGACCCTGGGGCAATCAGCCCCAGCATTTT. J is TRBJ1-5 and V is TRBV4-1; possibly TRBD1 for D (5 bases). This CDR3 comprises 20 residues. Trimming shortened V by 0 bases and J by 2 bases, and 23 bases separated the two germline ends. CDR1 and CDR2 from the germline V gene are MGHRA and YSYEKL.

The CDR3 is CSARDQLAGASYQETQYF. The CDR3 bases are TGCAGTGCTAGAGATCAGCTAGCGGGAGCGTCGTACCAAGAGACCCAGTACTTC. This chain connects TRBV20-1 to TRBJ2-5, with 10 bases identical to TRBD2. Germline V CDR1 and CDR2: DFQATT, SNEGSKA (reference sequence). V was clipped by 0 bases and J by 0 bases; unmatched bases: 10. This CDR3 is built from 18 residues.

The V gene is TRBV6-5, the J gene TRBJ1-1; a weak D match, TRBD1 (6 bases). V was trimmed by 4 bases and J by 3 bases, leaving 12 bases between them. This CDR3 region has 14 residues. Looked up from germline, CDR1 is MNHEY and CDR2 is SVGAGI. The CDR3 sequence: CASSSTGRHTEAFF. CDR3 DNA: TGTGCCAGCAGTTCCACAGGGAGACACACTGAAGCTTTCTTT.

The sample holds a few counts of this clonotype. This sequence joins TRBV20-1 and TRBJ1-6, with no clear D. Looked up from germline, CDR1 is DFQATT and CDR2 is SNEGSKA (reference sequence). V was cut by 6 bases and J by 6 bases, with 12 bases left in between. This CDR3 spans 13 amino acids. The CDR3 nucleotides are TGCAGTGCGACGCACCAGAGTAATTCACCCCTCCACTTT. Its translation: CSATHQSNSPLHF.

V usage is TRBV12-3 or TRBV12-4 and J usage is TRBJ1-6, with D possibly matching TRBD1 (6 bases). The CDR3 runs 12 residues. V lost 10 bases and J lost 6, with 10 bases in between. The chain's CDR3 is CATRGTNSPLHF. In nucleotides, the CDR3 is TGTGCCACCAGGGGAACTAATTCACCCCTCCACTTT.

This clonotype was seen more than once but under ten times. This chain joins TRBV7-2 and TRBJ2-5, with a possible D match to TRBD2 (6 bases). The ends were cut back, 2 bases at V and 5 bases at J, with 12 bases in the middle. The CDR3 is 14 residues long. CDR1 and CDR2 (germline): SGHTA, FQGNSA. In DNA, the CDR3 is TGTGCCAGCAGCTTATTTGGAGGGCTGGAGACCCAGTACTTC. The encoded protein is CASSLFGGLETQYF.

The chain combines TRBV18 with TRBJ2-4; no clear D. The CDR3 runs to 13 residues. The V gene's germline CDR1 is KGHSH and CDR2 LQKENI. The ends were cut back, 0 bases at V and 5 bases at J, with 5 bases in the middle. CDR3 amino acids: CASSPPSENIQYF. CDR3 sequence (DNA): TGTGCCAGCTCACCACCGTCCGAAAACATTCAGTACTTC.

There are a few counts of this clonotype. V gene TRBV5-1 combines with J gene TRBJ2-7; 7 bases are a match to TRBD1. The CDR3 runs to 14 residues. The germline V gene has CDR1 SGHRS and CDR2 YFSETQ. Trimming removed 0 bases from V and 5 bases from J; junction bases left unmatched: 5. The CDR3 bases are TGCGCCAGCAGCTTGGGGAATACAGGGGACGAGCAGTACTTC. Its protein is CASSLGNTGDEQYF.

The chain combines TRBV7-8 with TRBJ1-2, with D perhaps matching TRBD1 (5 bases). Trimming left V 5 bases short and J 3 bases short, with 10 bases between. This CDR3 has 13 residues. CDR1 is SGHVS, CDR2 FQNEAQ, per germline. The CDR3 reads CASSPDRYYGYTF. The CDR3 nucleotides are TGTGCCAGCAGCCCCGACAGATACTATGGCTACACCTTC.

This clonotype was observed a few times. This rearrangement joins TRBV5-1 to TRBJ2-2; D gene uncertain. The CDR3 is made up of 12 amino acids. V was trimmed by 2 bases and J by 6 bases, leaving 5 bases between them. Germline V gene sequence: CDR1 SGHRS, CDR2 YFSETQ. The CDR3 spells CASSFSSGELFF. The CDR3 coding sequence is TGCGCCAGCAGCTTTAGTTCCGGGGAGCTGTTTTTT. Combining the CDR3 with reference TRBV5-1 and TRBJ2-2 gives the whole variable domain KAGVTQTPRYLIKTRGQQVTLSCSPISGHRSVSWYQQTPGQGLQFLFEYFSETQRNKGNFPGRFSGRQFSNSRSEMNVSTLELGDSALYLCASSFSSGELFFGEGSRLTVL.